This T cell receptor beta chain comes out of a study of T cell repertoires in cytomegalovirus infection. Overall study findings and caveats: HLA-C-restricted CMV clonotypes gave the most frequent clonotype in two of eight donors.

One entry per CDR3 protein, called by TCRdb with MiXCR from the reads. The table records about 250,000 distinct CDR3 sequences, around 6.2% of them present only once. The germline CDR1 and CDR2 sequences are DFQATT and SNEGSKA (reference sequence). V lost 0 bases to trimming and J lost 0 bases, with 12 bases between them. CDR3 size: 16 residues. Many counts were recorded for this clonotype. The antigen is not known. J is TRBJ2-1 and V is TRBV20-1; D call uncertain. The clonotype originates from a human donor in good health (CMV status not recorded). Some clones in this sample may be carry-over from other donors' samples. Sequencing was carried out using PBMCs. The CDR3 DNA reads TGCAGTGCTAGAGATCGGGCTACAAGCTCCTACAATGAGCAGTTCTTC. Its translation: CSARDRATSSYNEQFF.